This TCR beta chain came from a study of technical replicates of blood from several donors. The data were produced by immunoSEQ multiplex PCR, yet TCRdb's version contains in-frame clones alone and is incomplete. The profile covers tens of thousands of clones, with approximately 88% appearing a single time and around 4.6% taken by the ten largest. Germline CDR1 is LNHNV and CDR2 is YYDKDF (reference sequence). CDR3 length: 15 amino acids. V gave up 8 bases and J gave up 0 bases, with 14 bases separating them. This TCR derives from a human donor in good health. Some clones in this sample may be carry-over from other donors' samples. The chain joins TRBV15 to TRBJ2-1, with a tentative D call TRBD1 (6 bases). Sequencing used PBMCs. In nucleotides, the CDR3 is TGTGCCACCCGGCAGGGGTACAGCTCCTACAATGAGCAGTTCTTC. This gives the protein CATRQGYSSYNEQFF.